The 10 T cell receptor beta chains reported below all come from one sample, sequenced in a study of blood T cells in healthy people across ages. Next came a second PCR, run for about 6 to 12 cycles, which used a sample-barcoded 5' primer along with a J-beta primer mix. Via MiXCR, TCRdb re-called the 5' RACE reads, giving one row per CDR3 protein. The table includes around 1,000,000 distinct CDR3 sequences, approximately 25% detected once. The data also belong to a second study, concerning T cells of mothers and their children.

Input material: blood. The source of these receptors is a girl aged 2-10 years in good health.

The V gene is TRBV28, the J gene TRBJ2-7; unclear D gene. There are 12 residues in the CDR3. Trimming cost V 5 bases and J 3 bases, with 8 bases left between them. Germline loops: CDR1 MDHEN, CDR2 SYDVKM. CDR3 region: CASSETLYEQYF. The CDR3 region has the DNA TGTGCCAGCAGTGAAACGCTCTACGAGCAGTACTTC.

The chain has TRBV28 and TRBJ1-4, with TRBD1 as a possible D gene (5 bases). The germline V gene has CDR1 MDHEN and CDR2 SYDVKM. V lost 5 bases and J lost 0, with 19 bases in between. This CDR3 comprises 18 residues. CDR3 DNA: TGTGCCAGCAGTCGTCCGGGGGACCCCCTTGCAACTAATGAAAAACTGTTTTTT. Translated: CASSRPGDPLATNEKLFF.

The chain is built from TRBV7-3 and TRBJ2-1, with 12 bases that match TRBD2. V was pared by 3 bases and J by 8 bases, with 5 bases of the junction left unmatched. Germline CDR1 is SGHTA and CDR2 is FQGTGA. CDR3 length equals 15 residues. The CDR3 DNA is TGTGCCAGCAGCTTTCAGACTAGCGGGAGTCATGAGCAGTTCTTC. Protein sequence: CASSFQTSGSHEQFF.

J is TRBJ2-2 and V is TRBV2; D remains unclear. Trimming pared 2 bases from V and 8 bases from J, leaving 9 bases between. The V gene's germline CDR1 is SNHLY and CDR2 FYNNEI. This CDR3 has 13 amino acids. Here the CDR3 reads CASSESLQGELFF. The CDR3 bases are TGTGCCAGCAGTGAATCGCTTCAAGGGGAGCTGTTTTTT.

The table lists this clonotype with a few counts. CDR3 sequence (DNA): TGTGCCATCAGTGACGAGGGGGAGACCCAGTACTTC. Translating it yields CAISDEGETQYF. The chain employs TRBV10-3 and TRBJ2-5; the D gene could be TRBD1 or TRBD2 (5 bases each). CDR1 and CDR2 (germline): ENHRY, SYGVKD. The CDR3 covers 12 residues. V was clipped by 3 bases and J by 5 bases, with 7 bases between them.

This clonotype was seen at least ten times. This chain connects TRBV5-8 to TRBJ2-1; 7 bases fit TRBD2. This CDR3 is 16 amino acids long. Per the germline V gene, CDR1 is SGHTS and CDR2 is YDEGEE. Trimming at V came to 5 bases and at J to 1 base, leaving 9 bases not matched to a gene. The CDR3 sequence is CASSPYRGVSYNEQFF. The CDR3 nucleotides read TGTGCCAGCAGTCCATACCGGGGGGTGTCCTACAATGAGCAGTTCTTC.

The rearrangement links TRBV12-3 or TRBV12-4 to TRBJ1-2; TRBD1 matches at 7 bases. CDR3 size: 15 residues. Losses at the gene ends were 5 bases for V and 2 bases for J; bases not matched to a gene: 8. CDR3 nucleotide sequence: TGTGCCAGCAGTATATTCGACAGGGCCAACTATGGCTACACCTTC. Protein sequence: CASSIFDRANYGYTF.

The rearrangement joins TRBV7-9 to TRBJ2-5; D is ambiguous. V lost 5 bases to trimming and J lost 2 bases, with 21 bases between them. This CDR3 region has 17 residues. CDR1 SEHNR and CDR2 FQNEAQ come from the germline V gene (reference sequence). This CDR3 is CASSPNRFSRPQETQYF. The CDR3 region has the DNA TGTGCCAGCAGCCCCAACCGCTTTTCGCGCCCACAAGAGACCCAGTACTTC.

The genes are TRBV7-2 and TRBJ2-5; no clear D. The J call may be faulty, since TRBJ2-1 better matches the DNA end. Per germline, CDR1 SGHTA and CDR2 FQGNSA. This CDR3 has 14 amino acids. CDR3: CASSLSMQYNEQFF. The CDR3 region has the DNA TGTGCCAGCAGCTTAAGCATGCAGTACAATGAGCAGTTCTTC.

V is TRBV18 and J is TRBJ2-3, with TRBD2 as a possible D gene (6 bases). Per germline, CDR1 KGHSH and CDR2 LQKENI. Trimming pared 6 bases from V and 2 bases from J, leaving 15 bases between. The CDR3 has 15 amino acids. CDR3 loop: CASSLRRTTTDTQYF. CDR3 bases: TGTGCCAGCTCCCTACGGCGGACTACCACAGATACGCAGTATTTT.